Following are 5 T cell receptor beta chains from one sample sequenced in a study of T cells in Graves' hyperthyroidism and ophthalmopathy. RNA transcripts provided the source from which TCR beta CDR3 regions were amplified. During a first-round RT-PCR of the TCR CDR3, the HTBI primer set was used. TCRdb reprocessed the multiplex PCR reads via MiXCR and lists one record per CDR3 protein. The table includes 530,000 or so distinct CDR3 sequences, approximately 44% detected once. The source material was peripheral blood or thyroid tissue (not recorded which). The source is a woman aged 18-35 years with Graves' hyperthyroidism.

V is TRBV11-3 and J is TRBJ1-2; possible D gene TRBD1, 6 bases. The CDR3 is 15 residues long. V was trimmed by 2 bases and J by 6 bases, leaving 16 bases between them. CDR1 is SGHNT, CDR2 YENEEA, per germline. DNA of the CDR3: TGTGCCAGCAGCTTAACGAGAGGGGGGCGGGATGGCTACACCTTC. It encodes CASSLTRGGRDGYTF. The complete variable domain, with remaining parts taken from reference TRBV11-3 and TRBJ1-2, reads EAGVVQSPRYKIIEKKQPVAFWCNPISGHNTLYWYLQNLGQGPELLIRYENEEAVDDSQLPKDRFSAERLKGVDSTLKIQPAELGDSAVYLCASSLTRGGRDGYTFGSGTRLTVV.

The chain recombines TRBV12-3 or TRBV12-4 with TRBJ1-4, with 10 bases aligning to TRBD1. CDR3 length: 15 amino acids. V lost 5 bases and J lost 3; bases outside the gene matches: 3. The CDR3 loop reads CASSRTGGANEKLFF. CDR3 in DNA: TGTGCCAGCAGTAGGACAGGGGGGGCTAATGAAAAACTGTTTTTT.

The chain uses TRBV10-3 and TRBJ2-5; D is possibly TRBD1 (8 bases). The CDR3 contains 16 residues. The V and J ends lost 6 bases and 1 base respectively, with 18 bases between them. Germline CDR1 ENHRY, CDR2 SYGVKD. CDR3 region: CAISGGEGQAQETQYF. The DNA of the CDR3 is TGTGCCATCAGCGGAGGGGAGGGACAGGCCCAAGAGACCCAGTACTTC.

V gene TRBV5-1 combines with J gene TRBJ2-6; no clear D gene. Germline V gene sequence: CDR1 SGHRS, CDR2 YFSETQ. CDR3 length: 15 amino acids. V was shortened by 0 bases and J by 2 bases, with 6 bases between the two germline ends. The CDR3, as DNA: TGCGCCAGCAGCTTGGTTCTGACTGGGGCCAACGTCCTGACTTTC. It yields the protein CASSLVLTGANVLTF.

This clonotype was detected a few times. J is TRBJ2-7 and V is TRBV7-2; a weak D match, TRBD2 (5 bases). The CDR3 has 15 residues. Trimming pared 5 bases from V and 7 bases from J, leaving 21 bases between. Germline values: CDR1 SGHTA, CDR2 FQGNSA. The CDR3 spells CASSREWLLGNEQYF. CDR3 coding DNA: TGTGCCAGCAGCCGGGAATGGCTATTAGGGAATGAGCAGTACTTC.